A selection of T cell receptor beta chains follows, all from one sample in a study of lymphopenia after photon versus proton radiotherapy. The assay was immunoSEQ multiplex PCR, and TCRdb's table has in-frame clones only and misses some. This sample has about 83,000 clones; around 83% occur once, and the top ten carry around 1.5%. The sequences come from peripheral blood, collected from a patient treated with proton-based radiotherapy. These receptors all come from a man aged 55 to 70 with pancreatic cancer. Each CDR3 is given with its conserved first and last residue. D genes are given only for firm matches. Expanded clones are given a class, and other clones once, few, many or no size at all.

-	-	TRBV6-1	TRBJ2-1	TGTGCCAGCAGTGATATCCCGGGCCGGGTCTTC	CASSDIPGRVF
-	-	TRBV28	TRBJ2-5	TGTGCCAGCAGTTCACCCCAGAGCGAGACCCAGTACTTC	CASSSPQSETQYF
-	-	TRBV7-2	TRBJ1-3	TGTGCCAGCAGCCACGGGACACCGAAGATCTCTGGAAACACCATATATTTT	CASSHGTPKISGNTIYF
TRBD1	-	TRBV28	TRBJ1-1	TGTGCCAGCAGCCTCCGACAGGGTTACACTGAAGCTTTCTTT	CASSLRQGYTEAFF
-	-	TRBV28	TRBJ1-3	TGTGCCAGCAGTTTAGCGGGGGCCTCTGGAAACACCATATATTTT	CASSLAGASGNTIYF
-	-	TRBV6-6	TRBJ1-6	TGTGCCAGCATAAAGGGCGCTAGTAGGAATTCACCCCTCCACTTT	CASIKGASRNSPLHF
-	few	TRBV13	TRBJ2-7	TGTGCCAGCAGCTCCACATCCCCCTACGAGCAGTACTTC	CASSSTSPYEQYF
-	-	TRBV6-1	TRBJ1-2	TGTGCCAGCCTAACGCAGGGAACCCCATATGGCTACACCTTC	CASLTQGTPYGYTF
-	-	TRBV4-3	TRBJ1-2	TGCGCCAGCAGCCAAGATCTCACGGTCTATGGCTACACCTTC	CASSQDLTVYGYTF
TRBD1	-	TRBV11-2	TRBJ2-7	TGTGCCAGCAGCCGGGGTGGGACAGAGGCCTACGAGCAGTACTTC	CASSRGGTEAYEQYF
-	-	TRBV28	TRBJ2-1	TGTGCCAGCAGTTGGGGGGGACAGGATTACAATGAGCAGTTCTTC	CASSWGGQDYNEQFF
-	once	TRBV28	TRBJ2-2	TGTGCCAGCAGCCTCTCCCTCGGTCGTCCCGGGGCCGGGGAGCTGTTTTTT	CASSLSLGRPGAGELFF
TRBD2	-	TRBV2	TRBJ2-1	TGTGCCAGCAGAGGAAGCCTAGCGGGAGTGGTCTCCTACAATGAGCAGTTCTTC	CASRGSLAGVVSYNEQFF
-	-	TRBV4-1	TRBJ2-6	TGCGCCAGCAGCCAAGATTGGGCAGCTGGGGCCAACGTCCTGACTTTC	CASSQDWAAGANVLTF
TRBD2	-	TRBV7-9	TRBJ2-7	TGTGCCAGCAGCTTATTAGCGGGAGGAACCTACGAGCAGTACTTC	CASSLLAGGTYEQYF
TRBD2	-	TRBV6-5	TRBJ2-1	TGTGCCAGCAGTGGGACTAGCGGGAGGGTCAATGAGCAGTTCTTC	CASSGTSGRVNEQFF